The 16 T cell receptor beta chains below all came from one sample that was sequenced in a study of monozygotic twins with inflammatory bowel disease (dated by TCRdb to the late 2010s). The library was prepared using 5' RACE. Sequencer: Illumina HiSeq 2500. TCRdb reprocessed the public reads and reports one entry per CDR3 protein sequence, without DNA. The table for this sample lists 350,000 to 400,000 distinct CDR3 sequences. In total, the top ten clones hold just over 2.5% of the sample. The sequenced sample consisted of blood. The receptors were sampled from a human donor with ulcerative colitis or Crohn's disease, or a healthy co-twin of an affected twin (not recorded which).

The gene calls are TRBV4-3 and TRBJ2-7; TCRdb reports TRBD2, a call that lacks DNA to check it against. Germline loops: CDR1 LGHNA, CDR2 YSLEER. CDR3 size: 15 residues. CDR3 region: CASSQDQGLSYEQYF.

The chain links TRBV5-1 to TRBJ2-7; the TRBD2 assignment by TCRdb is unverifiable without DNA. The CDR3 spans 16 residues. Per the germline V gene, CDR1 is SGHRS and CDR2 is YFSETQ. CDR3 sequence: CASTSSEGRSSYEQYF.

The chain employs TRBV30 and TRBJ2-5; TCRdb lists TRBD2, though no DNA is available to test this call. This CDR3 spans 14 amino acids. CDR1 and CDR2 (germline): GTSNPN, SVGIG (reference sequence). The CDR3 loop is CAWREGLAVETQYF.

This chain links TRBV4-3 with TRBJ2-7. Germline values: CDR1 LGHNA, CDR2 YSLEER. This CDR3 contains 15 residues. The CDR3 loop reads CASSQGFTLTYEQYF.

The chain carries TRBV12-3 or TRBV12-4 and TRBJ2-1; TCRdb calls TRBD2, which cannot be checked without DNA. The CDR3 has 11 residues. The CDR3 protein is CASSRRDEQFF.

The genes are TRBV15 and TRBJ2-3. Germline CDR1 LNHNV, CDR2 YYDKDF (reference sequence). The CDR3 sequence is 13 residues long. The CDR3 loop is CATSRDRADTQYF.

The CDR3 sequence is CASSPGQGLAKNIQYF. The chain uses TRBV27 and TRBJ2-4; TCRdb outputs TRBD1, but without DNA this stays unchecked. Germline V CDR1 and CDR2: MNHEY, SMNVEV (reference sequence). The CDR3 runs 16 residues.

V and J are TRBV13 and TRBJ2-7; lacking DNA, the TRBD1 call made by TCRdb goes unchecked. Germline assignment: CDR1 PRHDT and CDR2 FYEKMQ (reference sequence). The CDR3 is 14 residues long. CDR3 residues: CASSPGTGIYEQYF.

The rearrangement links TRBV20-1 to TRBJ2-2; with no DNA, the TCRdb D assignment of TRBD2 cannot be verified. Germline loops: CDR1 DFQATT, CDR2 SNEGSKA (reference sequence). This CDR3 contains 15 residues. CDR3 in amino acids: CSARDSKLAGLELFF.

The chain employs TRBV2 and TRBJ2-6; TCRdb designates TRBD1, a call that cannot be tested without DNA. This CDR3 spans 16 amino acids. The germline gives CDR1 SNHLY, CDR2 FYNNEI. CDR3 protein: CAGRTGGDSGANVLTF.

This chain uses TRBV12-3 or TRBV12-4 with TRBJ1-1; TCRdb returns TRBD1, unconfirmable since there is no DNA. This CDR3 is built from 14 residues. CDR3 region: CASRWTGMNTEAFF.

The chain employs TRBV20-1 and TRBJ2-3; checking the TCRdb D call of TRBD1 is not possible without DNA. CDR1 and CDR2 (germline): DFQATT, SNEGSKA (reference sequence). The CDR3 has 15 amino acids. The CDR3 sequence: CSARDRSRSTDTQYF.

The genes are TRBV4-2 and TRBJ2-2; TCRdb calls TRBD1, which cannot be checked without DNA. There are 15 residues in the CDR3. Germline lookup yields CDR1 LGHNA and CDR2 YNFKEQ. The CDR3: CASRPAQTNTGELFF.

This chain links TRBV9 with TRBJ2-5; TCRdb's D call of TRBD2 is untestable without DNA. This CDR3 contains 17 residues. Germline V gene sequence: CDR1 SGDLS, CDR2 YYNGEE. The CDR3 loop reads CASSVGVRPSGEETQYF. The whole variable domain, remainder taken from reference TRBV9 and TRBJ2-5, is DSGVTQTPKHLITATGQRVTLRCSPRSGDLSVYWYQQSLDQGLQFLIQYYNGEERAKGNILERFSAQQFPDLHSELNLSSLELGDSALYFCASSVGVRPSGEETQYFGPGTRLLVL.

J is TRBJ1-4 and V is TRBV12-3 or TRBV12-4; TCRdb designates TRBD1, a call that cannot be tested without DNA. This CDR3 is built from 15 residues. This CDR3 is CASSPGWGGDEKLFF.

The rearrangement uses TRBV28 and TRBJ1-1; there is no DNA to check the TCRdb D call of TRBD1. Germline loops: CDR1 MDHEN, CDR2 SYDVKM. The CDR3 is made up of 15 amino acids. This CDR3 reads CASGDGQRGNTEAFF. Supplemented by reference TRBV28 and TRBJ1-1, the full variable domain reads DVKVTQSSRYLVKRTGEKVFLECVQDMDHENMFWYRQDPGLGLRLIYFSYDVKMKEKGDIPEGYSVSREKKERFSLILESASTNQTSMYLCASGDGQRGNTEAFFGQGTRLTVV.